Listed below are T cell receptor beta chains from one sample, sequenced in a study of cytomegalovirus exposure and HLA in healthy donors. Assay: immunoSEQ multiplex PCR; the TCRdb copy retains only in-frame clones and omits some. Here the sample spans 200,000 to 250,000 clones, under 95% being singletons. Material for sequencing was PBMCs. The origin of the receptors is a woman between 18 and 29 years old in good health and CMV-seronegative. CDR3s include the opening cysteine and the closing phenylalanine or tryptophan. The D gene is left open where the match is weak. The size field is filled for only some rows; it gives once, few, many or a size class.

clone_size j_call d_call v_call cdr3_nt cdr3_aa
once TRBJ1-2 . TRBV9 TGTGCCAGCAGCTCCTCGGCGGGGGGGGACTATGGCTACACCTTC CASSSSAGGDYGYTF
. TRBJ1-2 . TRBV14 TGTGCCAGCAGCCGGGGCAGGTCGAATGGCTACACCTTC CASSRGRSNGYTF
once TRBJ2-1 . TRBV19 TGTGCCAGTAACAACCGCGGGGCTGAGCAGTTCTTC CASNNRGAEQFF
. TRBJ1-2 . TRBV2 TGTGCCAGCAGTGAAAAGCGAGCCCCCAGCTACACCTTC CASSEKRAPSYTF
. TRBJ2-1 . TRBV7-9 TGTGCCAGCAGCTTAGAGCGGGTTACTTCCTCCAATGAGCAGTTCTTC CASSLERVTSSNEQFF
. TRBJ1-2 TRBD1 TRBV6-1 TGTGCCAGCAGTGAAACAGGGGGCTATTATGGCTACACCTTC CASSETGGYYGYTF
few TRBJ1-2 TRBD1 TRBV5-1 TGCGCCATTCCGACTTGGAGGGGGCGAGGCTACACCTTC CAIPTWRGRGYTF
. TRBJ1-3 TRBD1 TRBV4-2 TGTGCCAGCAGCGAGGACAGGGGGGACACCATATATTTT CASSEDRGDTIYF
. TRBJ1-1 . TRBV28 TGTGCCAGCAGTTTGGTCAGGAACACTGAAGCTTTCTTT CASSLVRNTEAFF
once TRBJ2-6 TRBD1 TRBV10-2 TGCGCCAGCAGGGTTTGGGGGTACGAGACAGGGGAAGGGGCCAACGTCCTGACTTTC CASRVWGYETGEGANVLTF
. TRBJ1-6 . TRBV6-6 TGTGCCAGCAGTGATGAGGGGGTTCGGAATTCACCCCTCCACTTT CASSDEGVRNSPLHF
. TRBJ2-5 . TRBV23-1 TGCGCCAGCAGTCAACCTAAAGGGACTCCCTCGGAGACCCAGTACTTC CASSQPKGTPSETQYF
. TRBJ2-1 TRBD2 TRBV15 TGTGCCACCAGCAGAGACGGGAGGCCGAGCTCCTACAATGAGCAGTTCTTC CATSRDGRPSSYNEQFF
. TRBJ2-3 . TRBV9 TGTGCCAGCAGCGTACGGGGCACAGATACGCAGTATTTT CASSVRGTDTQYF
. TRBJ2-7 . TRBV25-1 TGTGCCAGCATATCGGCGGAAAATTACGAGCAGTACTTC CASISAENYEQYF
. TRBJ2-2 . TRBV2 TGTGCCAGCAGTCTAGGGGCCAGCACGAACACCGGGGAGCTGTTTTTT CASSLGASTNTGELFF
. TRBJ2-1 . TRBV6-6 TGTGCCAGCAGTTACCCAGGGGACAATGAGCAGTTCTTC CASSYPGDNEQFF
. TRBJ1-3 . TRBV6-1 TGTGCCAGCAGGGGAGCCTCTGGAAACACCATATATTTT CASRGASGNTIYF
. TRBJ1-3 TRBD1 TRBV28 TGTGCCAGCAGTCTGACAGGGTTACACTCTGGAAACACCATATATTTT CASSLTGLHSGNTIYF
. TRBJ2-7 . TRBV11-2 TGTGCCAGCAGCTCACAACTAGAGCAGTACTTC CASSSQLEQYF
. TRBJ1-1 TRBD1 TRBV6-5 TGTGCCAGCAGTCTAACAGGGGGCCCCGAAGCTTTCTTT CASSLTGGPEAFF
. TRBJ2-5 TRBD2 TRBV27 TGTGCCAGCAGTTTTACGGGAGGAAGAGAAGAGACCCAGTACTTC CASSFTGGREETQYF
. TRBJ2-1 TRBD2 TRBV6-5 TGTGCCAGCAGCCTCGGACTAGGAAGACGGCAGTTCTTC CASSLGLGRRQFF
. TRBJ1-1 TRBD1 TRBV5-4 TGTGCCAGCAGCTTGAACAGGGCAGGACAGGGGATCAGGGCTGAAGCTTTCTTT CASSLNRAGQGIRAEAFF
few TRBJ2-2 . TRBV7-9 TGTGCCAGCAGAGATACCACTGGAGGTGCCGGGGAGCTGTTTTTT CASRDTTGGAGELFF
. TRBJ2-7 TRBD1 TRBV7-9 TGTGCCAGCAGCCGGGACAGCAACTACGAGCAGTACTTC CASSRDSNYEQYF
. TRBJ1-2 TRBD1 TRBV25-1 TGTGCCAGCAGAGGACAGGGGGCTCATGGCTACACCTTC CASRGQGAHGYTF